This T cell receptor beta chain was documented in a study of blood T cell repertoires in COVID-19. Study information: Collection of acute and convalescent COVID-19 samples took place in the United States, Italy and Spain. Sources were T cells, B-cell-depleted T cells, or PBMCs; the material itself was cDNA or gDNA.

In the authors' methods: Reference gene primer amplification in the assay estimated nucleated cell counts. Clones were sequenced by immunoSEQ multiplex PCR, and TCRdb holds only the in-frame ones, with some missing. D and trimming come from the DNA, and the V and J calls and clone size come from that table. The table includes about 160,000 clones, about 85% detected once. V dropped 4 bases and J dropped 3; count of bases not matched to a gene: 13. CDR3 size: 18 residues. CDR1 and CDR2 from the germline V gene are KGHDR and SFDVKD. The chain employs TRBV24-1 and TRBJ2-5; 10 nucleotides match TRBD1. This clonotype was sampled from a man aged 40-49 years with acute or convalescent COVID-19. Material for sequencing was peripheral blood. The CDR3 nucleotides are TGTGCCACCAGTGACCCACTACTACCAGGACAGGGGGAAGAGACCCAGTACTTC. This encodes CATSDPLLPGQGEETQYF.